Listed here are 4 T cell receptor beta chains from one sample, sequenced in a study of T-cell reconstitution after alpha-beta-depleted transplantation in children. Unique molecular identifiers were incorporated when the TCRbeta library was constructed. MiXCR, run by TCRdb on the PCR reads, gives a single entry per CDR3 protein. The data hold some 840,000 distinct CDR3 sequences, with 16% observed a single time. This specimen was PBMCs, mostly from graft donor cells, taken 360 days after TCRalphabeta/CD19-depleted stem cell transplant. Receptors originate from a male patient under 18 who had a stem cell transplant for acute lymphoblastic leukemia, so the T cells may come from the graft donor.

This clonotype has just a few counts. This chain connects TRBV4-1 to TRBJ2-1; 10 bases are a match to TRBD2. Germline lookup yields CDR1 MGHRA and CDR2 YSYEKL. The CDR3 is 15 residues long. J lost 3 bases, V lost 6 bases, and 5 bases had no gene match. CDR3 residues: CASRSPSGSYNEQFF. DNA for the CDR3: TGCGCCAGCAGATCCCCTAGCGGGAGCTACAATGAGCAGTTCTTC.

This clonotype showed up just a few times. This chain links TRBV5-1 with TRBJ2-1; 13 bases are shared with TRBD2. After removal of 4 bases from V and 8 bases from J, the junction contained 9 bases not matched to a gene. The CDR3 is made up of 16 amino acids. Per the germline V gene, CDR1 is SGHRS and CDR2 is YFSETQ. This CDR3 reads CASSSSGTSGIHEQFF. CDR3 coding DNA: TGCGCCAGCAGCAGTTCTGGGACTAGCGGGATTCATGAGCAGTTCTTC.

The rearrangement links TRBV19 to TRBJ1-5; D gene ambiguous. The V and J ends lost 3 bases and 4 bases respectively, with 16 bases between them. There are 16 residues in the CDR3. Germline CDR1 LNHDA, CDR2 SQIVND (reference sequence). This chain's CDR3 is CASSISWADRNQPQHF. In DNA form, the CDR3 reads TGTGCCAGTAGTATCTCCTGGGCAGATCGGAATCAGCCCCAGCATTTT.

V is TRBV11-2 and J is TRBJ2-3; no definite D call. The CDR3 is 15 residues long. The germline V gene encodes CDR1 SGHAT and CDR2 FQNNGV. V dropped 1 base and J dropped 1 base, with 9 bases sitting between them. Written as DNA, the CDR3 is TGTGCCAGCAGCTTAGGGCACCGGGGCACAGATACGCAGTATTTT. Protein sequence: CASSLGHRGTDTQYF.